This is a list of T cell receptor beta chains from one sample in a study of spatial heterogeneity in lung cancer. Using its own MiXCR run on the 5' RACE reads, TCRdb lists one record per CDR3 protein. Of tens of thousands of distinct CDR3 sequences in the sample, under 6.5% were seen once. This material consisted of PBMCs, taken at follow-up. The receptors originated from a male donor with early-stage non-small cell lung cancer. The CDR3 runs from the conserved cysteine through the conserved F or W. Each record gives: clone size, D gene, V gene, J gene, CDR3 length, CDR3 protein, CDR3 DNA. D genes are given only for firm matches. Expanded clones get a size class; other rows say once, few or many, or leave the size out.

>NA|NA|TRBV27|TRBJ2-1|13
CASSLSTSGEQFF
TGTGCCAGCAGTTTATCAACCTCGGGTGAGCAGTTCTTC
>few|TRBD1|TRBV20-1|TRBJ2-3|17
CSARAQGDRGQADTQYF
TGCAGTGCTAGAGCCCAGGGGGACAGGGGGCAGGCGGATACGCAGTATTTT
>many|TRBD1|TRBV5-1|TRBJ2-7|16
CASSLGVRTGTNEQYF
TGCGCCAGCAGCTTGGGGGTCAGGACAGGGACGAACGAGCAGTACTTC
>NA|TRBD2|TRBV20-1|TRBJ2-3|16
CSARDVAGDGTDTQYF
TGCAGTGCTAGAGATGTCGCGGGAGACGGCACAGATACGCAGTATTTT
>many|TRBD2|TRBV20-1|TRBJ2-1|14
CSAVSGGAADEQFF
TGCAGTGCGGTTAGCGGGGGGGCCGCGGATGAGCAGTTCTTC
>NA|TRBD1|TRBV5-1|TRBJ2-7|13
CASSSPTGNEQYF
TGCGCCAGCAGCTCCCCGACAGGGAACGAGCAGTACTTC
>many|NA|TRBV29-1|TRBJ1-1|11
CSVRGHTEAFF
TGCAGCGTTCGCGGGCACACTGAAGCTTTCTTT
>NA|TRBD1|TRBV15|TRBJ1-2|15
CATSSPGQGVYGYTF
TGTGCCACCAGCAGCCCCGGACAGGGAGTCTATGGCTACACCTTC
>many|NA|TRBV3-1|TRBJ2-5|14
CASSQDTAQETQYF
TGTGCCAGCAGCCAAGACACCGCACAAGAGACCCAGTACTTC
>many|TRBD1|TRBV28|TRBJ1-1|15
CASSHPGQGRTEAFF
TGTGCCAGCAGTCACCCGGGACAGGGACGCACTGAAGCTTTCTTT
>few|NA|TRBV29-1|TRBJ2-5|13
CSVDRASQETQYF
TGCAGCGTTGACAGGGCGAGCCAAGAGACCCAGTACTTC
>few|TRBD2|TRBV20-1|TRBJ2-3|17
CSARVLGLADSLDTQYF
TGCAGTGCTAGAGTGCTAGGACTAGCGGATTCTCTCGATACGCAGTATTTT
>few|NA|TRBV29-1|TRBJ1-1|14
CSVKGVGRSYEAFF
TGCAGCGTTAAGGGTGTGGGACGGAGCTATGAAGCTTTCTTT
>few|NA|TRBV7-2|TRBJ1-2|14
CASSLAGGERGYTF
TGTGCCAGCAGCTTAGCGGGGGGAGAACGCGGCTACACCTTC
>NA|NA|TRBV7-2|TRBJ2-5|14
CAGSLAPGQETQYF
TGTGCCGGCAGCTTAGCTCCAGGGCAAGAGACCCAGTACTTC
>many|NA|TRBV20-1|TRBJ2-7|13
CSARDPGSGEQYF
TGCAGTGCTAGAGATCCCGGGAGCGGGGAGCAGTACTTC
>few|NA|TRBV7-8|TRBJ2-1|12
CASSLYWAEQFF
TGTGCCAGCAGCTTATACTGGGCTGAGCAGTTCTTC
>few|TRBD1|TRBV12-3/TRBV12-4|TRBJ1-4|15
CASSDLTGTGEKLFF
TGTGCCAGCAGCGATCTGACAGGGACGGGTGAAAAACTGTTTTTT
>many|NA|TRBV5-4|TRBJ2-7|13
CASAPGSAHEQYF
TGTGCCAGCGCCCCTGGGTCGGCCCACGAGCAGTACTTC
>many|NA|TRBV24-1|TRBJ2-3|16
CATSAHRDSSTDTQYF
TGTGCCACCAGTGCCCACAGGGACTCTAGCACAGATACGCAGTATTTT
>NA|NA|TRBV29-1|TRBJ1-1|14
CSVKGRGMNTEAFF
TGCAGCGTGAAGGGTCGGGGGATGAACACTGAAGCTTTCTTT
>many|NA|TRBV29-1|TRBJ2-5|14
CSVAGEVGVETQYF
TGCAGCGTCGCAGGAGAAGTTGGTGTAGAGACCCAGTACTTC
>many|NA|TRBV24-1|TRBJ2-2|12
CATSERTGELFF
TGTGCCACCAGTGAACGGACCGGGGAGCTGTTTTTT
>many|NA|TRBV29-1|TRBJ1-4|11
CSGGWNEKLFF
TGCAGCGGTGGATGGAATGAAAAACTGTTTTTT
>NA|NA|TRBV6-5|TRBJ1-5|15
CASSYGSGRSQPQHF
TGTGCCAGCAGTTACGGGTCAGGGAGGAGTCAGCCCCAGCATTTT
>many|NA|TRBV12-3/TRBV12-4|TRBJ1-5|15
CASSLGSASNQPQHF
TGTGCCAGCAGTTTAGGGTCAGCTAGCAATCAGCCCCAGCATTTT
>NA|NA|TRBV27|TRBJ1-1|13
CASSFRRDTEAFF
TGTGCCAGCAGTTTTCGGAGAGACACTGAAGCTTTCTTT
>few|NA|TRBV6-2/TRBV6-3|TRBJ2-2|15
CASSYGYYNTGELFF
TGTGCCAGCAGTTACGGCTACTATAACACCGGGGAGCTGTTTTTT
>many|TRBD1|TRBV12-3/TRBV12-4|TRBJ1-4|15
CASSLGDSGREKLFF
TGTGCCAGCAGTTTAGGGGACAGCGGGCGAGAAAAACTGTTTTTT
>many|NA|TRBV7-9|TRBJ2-3|13
CASSHTSSDTQYF
TGTGCCAGCAGCCATACTAGCTCAGATACGCAGTATTTT
>many|TRBD2|TRBV20-1|TRBJ2-1|13
CSARSGLAIEQFF
TGCAGTGCTAGATCGGGACTAGCGATTGAGCAGTTCTTC
>many|TRBD1|TRBV12-5|TRBJ2-2|15
CASGGQIRDTGELFF
TGTGCTAGTGGGGGACAGATTCGAGACACCGGGGAGCTGTTTTTT
>many|TRBD1|TRBV7-2|TRBJ2-1|14
CASRGTDHYNEQFF
TGTGCCAGCAGGGGGACAGATCATTACAATGAGCAGTTCTTC
>many|NA|TRBV29-1|TRBJ2-2|15
CSASRGGTNTGELFF
TGCAGCGCAAGTCGTGGGGGTACGAACACCGGGGAGCTGTTTTTT
>many|TRBD1|TRBV29-1|TRBJ2-3|14
CSVDGTGGTDTQYF
TGCAGCGTTGACGGGACAGGGGGCACAGATACGCAGTATTTT
>many|NA|TRBV15|TRBJ2-3|14
CATSHTGKTDTQYF
TGTGCCACCAGCCATACAGGGAAGACAGATACGCAGTATTTT
>many|NA|TRBV10-3|TRBJ2-3|13
CAIGTGSTDTQYF
TGTGCCATCGGGACGGGTAGCACAGATACGCAGTATTTT
>many|NA|TRBV12-3/TRBV12-4|TRBJ2-2|13
CASSSTRTGELFF
TGTGCCAGCAGCTCAACACGCACCGGGGAGCTGTTTTTT
>many|NA|TRBV10-1|TRBJ2-3|21
CASSDTQGLRPSGASTDTQYF
TGCGCCAGCAGTGACACCCAGGGTTTGCGCCCATCAGGGGCATCGACAGATACGCAGTATTTT
>many|TRBD2|TRBV2|TRBJ2-1|14
CASRLAGGPNEQFF
TGTGCCAGCCGTCTAGCGGGAGGGCCCAATGAGCAGTTCTTC
>few|TRBD1|TRBV6-5|TRBJ1-2|12
CASSSTGGGYTF
TGTGCCAGCAGCTCCACAGGGGGCGGCTACACCTTC
>few|TRBD1|TRBV6-5|TRBJ1-1|15
CASSDSQGLNTEAFF
TGTGCCAGCAGTGACTCACAGGGGCTGAACACTGAAGCTTTCTTT
>many|TRBD1|TRBV12-3/TRBV12-4|TRBJ1-5|14
CASSLDRGGQPQHF
TGTGCCAGCAGTTTAGACAGGGGGGGACAGCCCCAGCATTTT
>many|NA|TRBV7-2|TRBJ1-1|12
CASRPLGTEAFF
TGTGCCAGCAGGCCTTTAGGCACTGAAGCTTTCTTT
>many|NA|TRBV21-1|TRBJ1-1|12
CASSSGQFEAFF
TGTGCCAGCAGCAGCGGACAGTTCGAAGCTTTCTTT
>many|NA|TRBV7-9|TRBJ2-1|14
CASSLGDLKDSPYF
TGTGCCAGCAGCTTAGGGGACCTAAAGGACAGTCCCTACTTC
>many|NA|TRBV9|TRBJ2-1|17
CASSVLRGDSSYNEQFF
TGTGCCAGCAGCGTCCTCAGGGGTGACAGCTCCTACAATGAGCAGTTCTTC
>many|TRBD2|TRBV27|TRBJ2-5|14
CASGTSGGGETQYF
TGTGCCAGCGGGACTAGCGGGGGAGGGGAGACCCAGTACTTC